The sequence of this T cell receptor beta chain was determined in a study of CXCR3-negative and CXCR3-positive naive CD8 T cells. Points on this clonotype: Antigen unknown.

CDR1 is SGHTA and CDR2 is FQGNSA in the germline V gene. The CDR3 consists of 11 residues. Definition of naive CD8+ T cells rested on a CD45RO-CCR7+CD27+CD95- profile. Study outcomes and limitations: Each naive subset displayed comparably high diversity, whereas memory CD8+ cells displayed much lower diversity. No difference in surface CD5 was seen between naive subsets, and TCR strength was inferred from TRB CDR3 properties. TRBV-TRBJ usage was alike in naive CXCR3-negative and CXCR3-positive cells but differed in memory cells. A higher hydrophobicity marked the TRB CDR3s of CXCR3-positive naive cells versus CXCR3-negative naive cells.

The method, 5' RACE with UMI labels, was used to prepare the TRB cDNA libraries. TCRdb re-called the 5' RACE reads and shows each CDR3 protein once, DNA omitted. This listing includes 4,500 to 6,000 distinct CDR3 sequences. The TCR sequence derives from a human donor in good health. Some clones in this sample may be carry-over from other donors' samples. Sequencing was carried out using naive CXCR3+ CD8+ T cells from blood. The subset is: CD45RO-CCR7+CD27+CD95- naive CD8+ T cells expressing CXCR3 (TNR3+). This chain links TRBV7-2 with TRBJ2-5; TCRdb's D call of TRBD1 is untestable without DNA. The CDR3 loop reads CASSPGGTQYF.